The clone carrying this T cell receptor (beta chain) was detected a few times. Its target is not known. An Oncomine TCR Beta short-read assay was used to sequence the DNA from cultured CD4+ T cells. TCRdb re-called the PCR reads through MiXCR, storing one row per CDR3 protein. The table records 6,000 to 9,000 distinct CDR3 sequences, more than 30% of them present only once. This entry belongs to a study of vaccination and CD4 T cells after COVID-19. The overall study: The post-vaccine samples came a median approximately 72 days after dose two (range 14 to 241).

Germline V gene sequence: CDR1 SQVTM, CDR2 ANQGSEA. Between the trimmed V and J ends, which lost 2 bases and 3 bases, there was a span of 13 bases. There are 14 residues in the CDR3. As to treatment: roughly 11-day PBMC culture with coronavirus spike peptide pools or control peptides (ViraFEST assay). The unexposed donor gave CD4+ T cells before the COVID-19 pandemic (2011-2018). The sequence was collected from a human donor in good health. The rearrangement uses TRBV29-1 and TRBJ1-2, with D maybe TRBD1 (6 bases). Input material: CD4+ T cells from blood, cultured in vitro. CDR3 region: CSVESGAGYYGYTF. CDR3 bases: TGCAGCGTTGAATCAGGGGCCGGCTACTATGGCTACACCTTC. The variable domain in full, with the rest retrieved from reference TRBV29-1 and TRBJ1-2, is SAVISQKPSRDICQRGTSLTIQCQVDSQVTMMFWYRQQPGQSLTLIATANQGSEATYESGFVIDKFPISRPNLTFSTLTVSNMSPEDSSIYLCSVESGAGYYGYTFGSGTRLTVV.